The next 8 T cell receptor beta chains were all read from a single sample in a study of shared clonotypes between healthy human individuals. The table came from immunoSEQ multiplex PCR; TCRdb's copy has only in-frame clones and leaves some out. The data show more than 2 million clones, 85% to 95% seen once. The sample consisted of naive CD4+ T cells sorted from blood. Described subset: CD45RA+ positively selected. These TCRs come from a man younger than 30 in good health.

CDR3 in amino acids: CASSIDSTRAQYF. DNA of the CDR3: TGTGCCAGTAGTATAGATTCGACCCGTGCGCAGTATTTT. The chain carries TRBV19 and TRBJ2-3; D not resolved. CDR1 is LNHDA, CDR2 SQIVND, per germline (reference sequence). This CDR3 has 13 residues. V was pared by 0 bases and J by 10 bases, with 11 bases between.

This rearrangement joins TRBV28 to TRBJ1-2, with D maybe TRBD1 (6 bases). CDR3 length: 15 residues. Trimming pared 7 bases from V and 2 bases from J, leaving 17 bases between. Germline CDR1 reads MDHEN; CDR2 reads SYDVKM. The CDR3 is CASTLTRQENYGYTF. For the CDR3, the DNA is TGTGCCAGCACACTAACGCGACAGGAGAACTATGGCTACACCTTC.

CDR3 in amino acids: CASSFSGVGYTF. DNA for the CDR3: TGTGCCAGCAGCTTTTCGGGGGTTGGCTACACCTTC. The rearrangement links TRBV7-2 to TRBJ1-2; tentative D call: TRBD1 (5 bases). Germline CDR1 and CDR2: SGHTA and FQGNSA. CDR3 length equals 12 residues. Trimming took off 3 bases at V and 7 bases at J, with 9 bases between the two ends.

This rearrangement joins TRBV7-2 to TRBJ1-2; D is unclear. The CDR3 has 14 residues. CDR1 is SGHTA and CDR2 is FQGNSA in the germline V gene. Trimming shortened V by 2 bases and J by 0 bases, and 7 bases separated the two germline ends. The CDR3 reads CASSLSRTNYGYTF. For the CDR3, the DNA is TGTGCCAGCAGCTTAAGCAGAACTAACTATGGCTACACCTTC.

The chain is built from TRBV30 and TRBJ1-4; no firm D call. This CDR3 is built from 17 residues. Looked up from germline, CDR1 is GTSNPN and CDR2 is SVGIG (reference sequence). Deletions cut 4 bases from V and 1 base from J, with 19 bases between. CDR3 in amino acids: CAWTPTWAWETNEKLFF. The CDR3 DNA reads TGTGCCTGGACCCCAACCTGGGCTTGGGAAACTAATGAAAAACTGTTTTTT.

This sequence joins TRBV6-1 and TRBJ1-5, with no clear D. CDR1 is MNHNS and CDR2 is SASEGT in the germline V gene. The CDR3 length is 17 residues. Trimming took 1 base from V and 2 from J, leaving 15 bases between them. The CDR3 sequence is CASSEGTLGGGNQPQHF. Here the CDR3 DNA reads TGTGCCAGCAGTGAAGGGACCTTGGGCGGGGGCAATCAGCCCCAGCATTTT.

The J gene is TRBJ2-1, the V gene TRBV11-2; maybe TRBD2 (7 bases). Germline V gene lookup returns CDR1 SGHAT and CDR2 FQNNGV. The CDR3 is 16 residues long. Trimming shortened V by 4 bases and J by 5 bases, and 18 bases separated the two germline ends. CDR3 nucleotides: TGTGCCAGCAGCTCCTACAGGACTAGGGGGAACAATGAGCAGTTCTTC. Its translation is CASSSYRTRGNNEQFF.

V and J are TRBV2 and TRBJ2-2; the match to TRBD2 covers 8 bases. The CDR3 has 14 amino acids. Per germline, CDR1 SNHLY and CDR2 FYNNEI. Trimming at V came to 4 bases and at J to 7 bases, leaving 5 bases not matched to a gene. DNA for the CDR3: TGTGCCAGCAGTGCGGGAGGGCCGGGCGGGGAGCTGTTTTTT. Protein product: CASSAGGPGGELFF.